This T cell receptor beta chain was sequenced in a study of tissue T cells after allogeneic stem cell transplantation. CDR3 sequences, V/J genes, frequencies and template counts came from survey-depth TCRbeta sequencing. Profiling relied on immunoSEQ multiplex PCR, and the TCRdb table lists in-frame clones only, not all of them. The sample consists of thousands of clones, roughly 53% of them appearing once. Time point given: mouse harvest day 7 after allogeneic transplant. Tail vein injection delivered 10^7 T-cell-depleted bone marrow cells and 10^6 splenic CD5+ T cells. Study findings and constraints: Few T cell clones were shared across patients, but motif clusters showed tissue-specific shared signatures.

In regard to this clone: Antigen unknown. The genes and germline here are from mouse. From the germline J gene comes the end of the CDR3, since the read stops 1 residue before it.

V lost 4 bases, J lost 8 bases, and 5 bases lay in between. From germline, CDR1 is MSHET and CDR2 SYDVDS. The CDR3 is 10 amino acids. Sequences were obtained from gut tissue. The receptor comes from a female BALB/c mouse given C57BL/6 T cells with graft-versus-host disease after an allogeneic hematopoietic cell transplant. J is TRBJ1-1 and V is TRBV29; no definite D call. The chain's CDR3 is CASSSLEVFF. CDR3 DNA, as far as it was read: TGTGCTAGCAGTTCTCTGGAAGTCTTC.